The next 7 T cell receptor beta chains were all read from a single sample in a study of blood T cell repertoires in COVID-19. Measured with immunoSEQ multiplex PCR; TCRdb has only the in-frame clones, and not every one. The sample shows about 58,000 clones, around 90% of them seen only once. Material: peripheral blood. The receptors stem from a man aged 55-75 years with active COVID-19.

The chain employs TRBV2 and TRBJ2-2; D possibly corresponds to TRBD2 (5 bases). The V and J ends lost 8 bases and 4 bases respectively, with 14 bases between them. Germline V gene lookup returns CDR1 SNHLY and CDR2 FYNNEI. This CDR3 has 14 residues. CDR3 DNA sequence: TGTGCCAGCTCTGACTCGAGGGCCACCGGGGAGCTGTTTTTT. Protein product: CASSDSRATGELFF.

V and J are TRBV12-3 or TRBV12-4 and TRBJ1-3, with D hard to call. The CDR3 runs 13 residues. Trimming took off 5 bases at V and 0 bases at J, with 5 bases between the two ends. For the CDR3, the DNA is TGTGCCAGCAGTCTGAGCTCTGGAAACACCATATATTTT. Amino acids: CASSLSSGNTIYF.

The chain couples TRBV7-9 to TRBJ2-5, with 9 bases that match TRBD1. V gave up 5 bases and J gave up 4 bases; unmatched junction bases: 5. This CDR3 has 14 amino acids. Germline CDR1 reads SEHNR; CDR2 reads FQNEAQ (reference sequence). The CDR3 sequence is CASSHTGGIETQYF. CDR3 nucleotides: TGTGCCAGCAGCCACACAGGGGGCATAGAGACCCAGTACTTC.

The chain is built from TRBV2 and TRBJ1-1; unclear D gene. With 3 bases removed from V and 2 bases from J, the gap between germline ends came to 7 bases. The CDR3 totals 13 residues. Germline CDR1 reads SNHLY; CDR2 reads FYNNEI. In DNA, the CDR3 is TGTGCCAGCAGTGATCCCAGAAACACTGAAGCTTTCTTT. Translation: CASSDPRNTEAFF.

CDR3 in amino acids: CASSVARVLAKNIQYF. The CDR3 DNA sequence: TGTGCCAGTAGTGTAGCGCGGGTGCTAGCCAAAAACATTCAGTACTTC. The rearrangement uses TRBV19 and TRBJ2-4, with D perhaps TRBD2 (5 bases). Germline CDR1 LNHDA, CDR2 SQIVND (reference sequence). The CDR3 spans 16 residues. Trimming removed 5 bases from V and 0 bases from J, with 14 bases in between.

The genes are TRBV4-2 and TRBJ2-7, with TRBD2 matching over 8 bases. The CDR3 covers 14 residues. Germline CDR1 reads LGHNA; CDR2 reads YNFKEQ. Unmatched junction bases numbered 4, after V lost 3 bases and J lost 3 bases. The CDR3 reads CASSQGLGNYEQYF. The CDR3, as DNA: TGTGCCAGCAGCCAGGGACTAGGGAACTACGAGCAGTACTTC.

This clone was recorded once. The genes are TRBV4-2 and TRBJ2-3; 10 nucleotides match TRBD2. The germline V gene encodes CDR1 LGHNA and CDR2 YNFKEQ. Germline trimming cut 1 base from V and 4 bases from J; bases unmatched to any gene: 8. The CDR3 is 17 amino acids. The DNA of the CDR3 is TGTGCCAGCAGCCAAGGTAGCGGGGGGATGGGGGCAGATACGCAGTATTTT. This gives the protein CASSQGSGGMGADTQYF.